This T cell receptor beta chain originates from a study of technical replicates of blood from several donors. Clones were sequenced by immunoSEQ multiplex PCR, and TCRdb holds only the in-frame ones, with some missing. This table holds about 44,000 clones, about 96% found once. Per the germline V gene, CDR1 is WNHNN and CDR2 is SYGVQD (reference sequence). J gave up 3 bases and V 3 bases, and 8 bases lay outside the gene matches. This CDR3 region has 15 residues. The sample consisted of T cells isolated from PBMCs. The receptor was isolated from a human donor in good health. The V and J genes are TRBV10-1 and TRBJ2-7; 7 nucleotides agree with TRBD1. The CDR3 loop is CASSDSGTVGYEQYF. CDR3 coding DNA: TGCGCCAGCAGTGATTCAGGGACAGTCGGCTACGAGCAGTACTTC.